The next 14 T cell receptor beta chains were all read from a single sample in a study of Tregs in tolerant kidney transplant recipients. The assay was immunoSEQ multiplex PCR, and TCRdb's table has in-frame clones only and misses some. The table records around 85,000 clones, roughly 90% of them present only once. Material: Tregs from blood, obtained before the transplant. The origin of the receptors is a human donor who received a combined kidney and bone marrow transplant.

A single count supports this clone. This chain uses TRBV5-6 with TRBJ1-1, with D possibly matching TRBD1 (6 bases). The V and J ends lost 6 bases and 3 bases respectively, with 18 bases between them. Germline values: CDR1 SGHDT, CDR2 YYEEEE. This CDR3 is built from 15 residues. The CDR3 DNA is TGTGCCAGCACTTGGGTGGGGGCTCGGGACACTGAAGCTTTCTTT. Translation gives CASTWVGARDTEAFF.

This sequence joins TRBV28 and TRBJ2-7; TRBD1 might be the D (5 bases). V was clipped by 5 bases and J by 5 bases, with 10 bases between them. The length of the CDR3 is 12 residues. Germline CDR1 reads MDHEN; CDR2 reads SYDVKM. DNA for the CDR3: TGTGCCAGCAGTCGACAGACCCACGAGCAGTACTTC. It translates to CASSRQTHEQYF.

Written as DNA, the CDR3 is TGTGCCAGCAGCTTAAGGTCTGGGGAGCCCTACAATGAGCAGTTCTTC. Translated, it gives CASSLRSGEPYNEQFF. The chain recombines TRBV7-2 with TRBJ2-1; D possibly corresponds to TRBD2 (5 bases). The V end lost 2 bases, the J end lost 2 bases, and 13 bases lay between the germline ends. There are 16 residues in the CDR3. Germline loops: CDR1 SGHTA, CDR2 FQGNSA.

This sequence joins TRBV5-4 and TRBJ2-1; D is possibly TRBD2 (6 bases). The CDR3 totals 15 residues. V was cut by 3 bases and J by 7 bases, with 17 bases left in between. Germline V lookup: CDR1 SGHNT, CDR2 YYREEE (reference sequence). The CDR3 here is CASSSGGISVNEQFF. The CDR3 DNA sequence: TGTGCCAGCAGCTCTGGCGGGATAAGTGTGAATGAGCAGTTCTTC.

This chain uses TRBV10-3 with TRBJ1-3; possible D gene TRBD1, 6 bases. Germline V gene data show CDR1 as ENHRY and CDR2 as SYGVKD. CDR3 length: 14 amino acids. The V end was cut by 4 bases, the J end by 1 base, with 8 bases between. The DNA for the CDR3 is TGTGCCATCAGTGCCAGGGGTTCTGGAAACACCATATATTTT. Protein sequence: CAISARGSGNTIYF.

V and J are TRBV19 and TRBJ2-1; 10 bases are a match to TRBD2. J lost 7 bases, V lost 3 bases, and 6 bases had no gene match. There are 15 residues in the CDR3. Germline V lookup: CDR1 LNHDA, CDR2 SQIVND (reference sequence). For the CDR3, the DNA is TGTGCCAGTAGTATCCTAGCGGGAGAAGGAAATGAGCAGTTCTTC. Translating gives CASSILAGEGNEQFF.

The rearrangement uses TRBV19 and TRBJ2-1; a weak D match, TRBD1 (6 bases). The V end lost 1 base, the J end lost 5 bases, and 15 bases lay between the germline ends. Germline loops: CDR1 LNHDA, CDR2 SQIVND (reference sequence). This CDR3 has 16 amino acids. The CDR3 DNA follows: TGTGCCAGTAGTATAGGGAAACAGGGTCCCCACAATGAGCAGTTCTTC. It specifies CASSIGKQGPHNEQFF.

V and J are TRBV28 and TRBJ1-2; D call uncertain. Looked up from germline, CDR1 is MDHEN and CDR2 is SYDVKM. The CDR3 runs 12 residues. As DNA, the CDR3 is TGTGCTGGGCAGGACTCTAACTATGGCTACACCTTC. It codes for CAGQDSNYGYTF.

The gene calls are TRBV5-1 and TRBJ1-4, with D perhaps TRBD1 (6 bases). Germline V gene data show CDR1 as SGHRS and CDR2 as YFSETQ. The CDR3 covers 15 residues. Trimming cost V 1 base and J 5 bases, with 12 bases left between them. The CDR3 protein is CASSLFRGGNEKLFF. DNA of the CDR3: TGCGCCAGCAGCTTGTTCAGGGGCGGCAATGAAAAACTGTTTTTT.

CDR3 nucleotide sequence: TGTGCCAGCAGCTTATCTAGCGGGAGTGTCTACGAGCAGTACTTC. This sequence encodes CASSLSSGSVYEQYF. V usage is TRBV11-2 and J usage is TRBJ2-5, with 10 positions matching TRBD2. The J call is doubtful: the DNA matches TRBJ2-7 better. There are 15 residues in the CDR3. CDR1 is SGHAT, CDR2 FQNNGV, per germline.

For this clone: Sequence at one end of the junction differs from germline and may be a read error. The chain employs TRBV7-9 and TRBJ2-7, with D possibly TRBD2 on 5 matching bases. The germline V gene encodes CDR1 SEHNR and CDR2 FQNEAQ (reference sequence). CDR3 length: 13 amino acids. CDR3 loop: CASSYQLNTAVHF. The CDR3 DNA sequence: TGTGCCAGCAGCTATCAGTTGAATACAGCGGTACACTTC.

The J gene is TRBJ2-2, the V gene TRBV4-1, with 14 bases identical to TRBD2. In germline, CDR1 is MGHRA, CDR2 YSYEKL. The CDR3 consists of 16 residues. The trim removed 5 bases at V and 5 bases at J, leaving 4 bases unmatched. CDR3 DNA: TGCGCCAGCAGCACCGGGACTAGCGGGAGAACCGGGGAGCTGTTTTTT. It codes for CASSTGTSGRTGELFF.

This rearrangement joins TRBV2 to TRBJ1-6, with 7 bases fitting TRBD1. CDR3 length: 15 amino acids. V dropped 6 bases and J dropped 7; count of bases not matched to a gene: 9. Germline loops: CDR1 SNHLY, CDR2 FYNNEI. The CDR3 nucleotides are TGTGCCAGCAGGGCCAGACAGGGTGAAAATTCACCCCTCCACTTT. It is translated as CASRARQGENSPLHF.

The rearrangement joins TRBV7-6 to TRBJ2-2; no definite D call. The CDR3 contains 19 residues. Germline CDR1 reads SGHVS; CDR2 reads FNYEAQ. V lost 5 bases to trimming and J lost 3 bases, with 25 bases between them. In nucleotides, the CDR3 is TGTGCCAGCAGCCCAGAACGCGGTTTGGGTCAGCGCTACACCGGGGAGCTGTTTTTT. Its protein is CASSPERGLGQRYTGELFF.